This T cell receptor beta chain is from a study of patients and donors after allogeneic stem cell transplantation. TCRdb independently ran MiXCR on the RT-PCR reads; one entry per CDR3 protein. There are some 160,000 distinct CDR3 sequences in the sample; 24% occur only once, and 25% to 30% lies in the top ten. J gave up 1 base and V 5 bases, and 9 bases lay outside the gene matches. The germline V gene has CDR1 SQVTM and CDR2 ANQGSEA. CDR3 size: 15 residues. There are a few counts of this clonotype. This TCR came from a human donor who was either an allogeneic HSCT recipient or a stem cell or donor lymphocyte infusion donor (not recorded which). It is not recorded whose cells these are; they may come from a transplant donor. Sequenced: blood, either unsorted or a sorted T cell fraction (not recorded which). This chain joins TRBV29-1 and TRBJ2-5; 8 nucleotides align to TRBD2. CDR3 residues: CSVQSGGPVQETQYF. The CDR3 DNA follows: TGCAGCGTTCAATCGGGAGGGCCCGTCCAAGAGACCCAGTACTTC. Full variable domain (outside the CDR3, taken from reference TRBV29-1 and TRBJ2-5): SAVISQKPSRDICQRGTSLTIQCQVDSQVTMMFWYRQQPGQSLTLIATANQGSEATYESGFVIDKFPISRPNLTFSTLTVSNMSPEDSSIYLCSVQSGGPVQETQYFGPGTRLLVL.